This T cell receptor (beta chain) is from a study of T cells after yellow fever vaccination. TCRdb processed the 5' RACE reads anew with MiXCR; each CDR3 protein has one entry. There are 450,000 to 550,000 distinct CDR3 sequences in the sample; about 19% occur only once, and around an eighth lies in the top ten. This clonotype was observed a handful of times. Sequenced here: PBMCs, sampled 15 days after the yellow fever booster vaccination. The sequence was obtained from a man aged 25 to 45 who received the YFV17D yellow fever vaccine.

The CDR3 spells CASSYTGDYGYTF. For the CDR3, the DNA is TGCGCCAGCAGTTATACAGGGGACTATGGCTACACCTTC. The V and J genes are TRBV5-1 and TRBJ1-2, with TRBD1 matching over 7 bases. The CDR3 covers 13 residues. Germline CDR1 reads SGHRS; CDR2 reads YFSETQ. With V trimmed by 5 bases and J by 3 bases, 4 bases remained unmatched. The variable domain in full, with the rest retrieved from reference TRBV5-1 and TRBJ1-2, is KAGVTQTPRYLIKTRGQQVTLSCSPISGHRSVSWYQQTPGQGLQFLFEYFSETQRNKGNFPGRFSGRQFSNSRSEMNVSTLELGDSALYLCASSYTGDYGYTFGSGTRLTVV.